Presented here are 30 T cell receptor beta chains from one specimen sequenced in a study of human T cells and chemical hapten exposure (TCRdb year 2021). The method was RACE. The reads were generated on a NextSeq 500. TCRdb reprocessing: public reads trimmed at Q25 with fastp, clones called with MiXCR, in-frame beta chains kept. Merged by CDR3 protein, the rows form single entries marked with the most common genes and DNA. In this sample the table shows fewer than 85,000 distinct CDR3 sequences, about 9.9% of which occur a single time. The top ten hold approximately 1.4% of the sample. This specimen's time point label, interpreted: patch test 2, 6 weeks after DPC sensitization. Interpreted using the paper, the treatment or condition label stands for: therapeutic diphenylcyclopropenone sensitization with weekly scalp DPC. Sequences were derived from whole blood, sampled in connection with sensitization to the hapten diphenylcyclopropenone (DPC). Receptors originate from a man aged 18 to 29 with alopecia areata. Some clones in this sample may be carry-over from other donors' samples.

CDR3 sequence: CASKRGLSPLHF. DNA for the CDR3: TGTGCCAGCAAACGGGGGTTGAGCCCCCTCCACTTT. The genes are TRBV6-2 or TRBV6-3 and TRBJ1-6, with D perhaps TRBD1 (5 bases). This CDR3 is built from 12 residues. Trimming cost V 7 bases and J 13 bases, with 14 bases left between them. The germline V gene has CDR1 MNHEY and CDR2 SVGEGT.

The chain joins TRBV2 to TRBJ2-6; D is unclear. V gave up 0 bases and J gave up 1 base, with 10 bases separating them. The CDR3 is made up of 17 amino acids. Germline lookup yields CDR1 SNHLY and CDR2 FYNNEI. CDR3 residues: CASSEALQVSGANVLTF. The CDR3 DNA reads TGTGCCAGCAGTGAAGCGCTTCAGGTGTCTGGGGCCAACGTCCTGACTTTC.

V usage is TRBV28 and J usage is TRBJ1-3, with D possibly matching TRBD1 (5 bases). The CDR3 is made up of 16 amino acids. V was shortened by 6 bases and J by 0 bases, with 15 bases between the two germline ends. Germline CDR1 is MDHEN and CDR2 is SYDVKM. Here the CDR3 DNA reads TGTGCCAGCAGGACACAGGATAGAATCTCTGGAAACACCATATATTTT. This translates into CASRTQDRISGNTIYF.

This chain uses TRBV10-3 with TRBJ1-1; D uncertain. V was cut by 3 bases and J by 2 bases, with 13 bases left in between. Germline CDR1 reads ENHRY; CDR2 reads SYGVKD. This CDR3 spans 15 amino acids. In DNA form, the CDR3 reads TGTGCCATCAGTGAAATCCCGGGTGCTAACACTGAAGCTTTCTTT. Its protein is CAISEIPGANTEAFF.

The gene calls are TRBV11-2 and TRBJ2-3; 10 bases match TRBD1. The CDR3 consists of 15 residues. With V trimmed by 5 bases and J by 4 bases, 6 bases remained unmatched. Germline lookup yields CDR1 SGHAT and CDR2 FQNNGV. In nucleotides, the CDR3 is TGTGCCAGCAGCCGGGGGACAGGGGAGCCAGATACGCAGTATTTT. It specifies CASSRGTGEPDTQYF.

Only a few counts were recorded for this clonotype. This rearrangement joins TRBV28 to TRBJ2-2; D gene uncertain. V lost 8 bases to trimming and J lost 2 bases, with 12 bases between them. The CDR3 loop spans 14 amino acids. In germline, CDR1 is MDHEN, CDR2 SYDVKM. CDR3 region: CASLTPKNTGELFF. As DNA, the CDR3 is TGTGCCAGCCTAACACCCAAAAACACCGGGGAGCTGTTTTTT.

This clonotype occurred a few times. The chain recombines TRBV11-1 with TRBJ2-2; TRBD2 is a possible D gene (6 bases). This CDR3 has 14 residues. The germline CDR1 and CDR2 sequences are SGHAT and FQDESV (reference sequence). The V and J ends lost 5 bases and 6 bases respectively, with 13 bases between them. The CDR3 DNA reads as TGTGCCAGCAGCGTACAGTGGGGGGCCGGGGAGCTGTTTTTT. It specifies CASSVQWGAGELFF.

This clonotype was counted ten times or more. V usage is TRBV6-6 and J usage is TRBJ1-3; weak D call: TRBD1 (6 bases). The CDR3 spans 14 residues. The germline CDR1 and CDR2 sequences are MNHNY and SVGAGI (reference sequence). The ends were cut back, 6 bases at V and 2 bases at J, with 11 bases in the middle. In nucleotides, the CDR3 is TGTGCCAGCAGCGGGACAAGAGCTGGAAACACCATATATTTT. Amino acids: CASSGTRAGNTIYF.

In its sample, this clonotype was seen many times. The gene calls are TRBV11-2 and TRBJ2-3; 8 positions agree with TRBD1. CDR1 and CDR2 (germline): SGHAT, FQNNGV. The CDR3 has 15 residues. The junction had 10 bases not matched to a gene; V was cut back by 5 bases and J by 6 bases. The CDR3 sequence: CASSLNGQGWDTQYF. Here the CDR3 DNA reads TGTGCCAGCAGCCTAAACGGACAGGGATGGGATACGCAGTATTTT.

This clonotype turned up a few times. The V call is TRBV11-2, the J call TRBJ2-7; TRBD1 matches 7 bases. The germline V gene encodes CDR1 SGHAT and CDR2 FQNNGV. The CDR3 spans 16 residues. V shed 4 bases, J shed 0 bases, and the junction held 9 bases outside the gene matches. The chain's CDR3 is CASSSPGTVSSYEQYF. Written as DNA, the CDR3 is TGTGCCAGCAGCTCCCCCGGGACAGTGAGCTCCTACGAGCAGTACTTC.

The sample holds many counts of this clonotype. The gene calls are TRBV6-4 and TRBJ2-3, with 16 bases lining up with TRBD2. The CDR3 has 17 amino acids. Germline V gene sequence: CDR1 MRHNA, CDR2 SNTAGT. Losses at the gene ends were 2 bases for V and 4 bases for J; bases not matched to a gene: 3. The CDR3 reads CASSDGTSGGASDTQYF. In nucleotides, the CDR3 is TGTGCCAGCAGTGACGGGACTAGCGGGGGGGCCTCAGATACGCAGTATTTT.

The table lists this clonotype with many counts. The rearrangement uses TRBV29-1 and TRBJ1-2; D remains ambiguous. The CDR3 is 12 residues long. The germline V gene has CDR1 SQVTM and CDR2 ANQGSEA. Trimming removed 4 bases at V and 4 bases at J, with 10 bases between. CDR3 loop: CSVGVVSYGYTF. DNA for the CDR3: TGCAGCGTTGGAGTCGTGAGCTATGGCTACACCTTC.

This chain joins TRBV2 and TRBJ1-4, with 8 bases matching TRBD1. The CDR3 has 15 amino acids. V lost 5 bases to trimming and J lost 5 bases; unmatched junction nucleotides: 7. Germline loops: CDR1 SNHLY, CDR2 FYNNEI. CDR3 sequence reads: CASSPPDRENEKLFF. The CDR3 nucleotides read TGTGCCAGCAGTCCACCGGACAGGGAGAATGAAAAACTGTTTTTT.

This clonotype was recorded at least ten times. The V and J genes are TRBV27 and TRBJ1-5; no definite D call. From germline, CDR1 is MNHEY and CDR2 SMNVEV (reference sequence). With 7 bases removed from V and 0 bases from J, the gap between germline ends came to 16 bases. The CDR3 is 16 residues long. CDR3 coding DNA: TGTGCCAGCATCCAACGGGCGGGATATAGCAATCAGCCCCAGCATTTT. This gives the protein CASIQRAGYSNQPQHF.

In its sample, this clonotype was seen many times. The chain combines TRBV15 with TRBJ1-5; TRBD1 might be the D (5 bases). The germline V gene encodes CDR1 LNHNV and CDR2 YYDKDF (reference sequence). The CDR3 has 13 amino acids. The V gene lost 2 bases and the J gene lost 7 bases, with 9 bases spanning the gap. As DNA, the CDR3 is TGTGCCACCAGCAGACAGGGTGGGCAGCCCCAGCATTTT. Protein product: CATSRQGGQPQHF.

This clonotype was detected many times. This rearrangement joins TRBV5-1 to TRBJ1-2; possible D gene TRBD1, 6 bases. Trimming pared 0 bases from V and 4 bases from J, leaving 10 bases between. The CDR3 covers 14 residues. Per germline, CDR1 SGHRS and CDR2 YFSETQ. The CDR3 spells CASSLDGGAYGYTF. The CDR3 DNA is TGCGCCAGCAGCTTGGATGGGGGCGCCTATGGCTACACCTTC.

The rearrangement links TRBV4-1 to TRBJ1-2; no clear D gene. Between the trimmed V and J ends, which lost 2 bases and 2 bases, there was a span of 9 bases. This CDR3 is built from 14 residues. Germline V gene sequence: CDR1 MGHRA, CDR2 YSYEKL. CDR3 loop: CASSQIGGNYGYTF. In DNA form, the CDR3 reads TGCGCCAGCAGCCAAATAGGCGGAAACTATGGCTACACCTTC.

This clonotype was recorded at least ten times. The chain combines TRBV2 with TRBJ2-2, with D possibly being TRBD2 (5 bases). CDR1 SNHLY and CDR2 FYNNEI come from the germline V gene. The ends were cut back, 8 bases at V and 0 bases at J, with 7 bases in the middle. CDR3 length equals 13 residues. The CDR3 sequence: CASRGSNTGELFF. The CDR3 nucleotides are TGTGCCAGCCGGGGTTCGAACACCGGGGAGCTGTTTTTT.

CDR3 nucleotide sequence: TGTGCCACCAGCCAGAGGACCCCTACGAAAAACATTCAGTACTTC. Translated, it gives CATSQRTPTKNIQYF. The J gene is TRBJ2-4, the V gene TRBV15; D remains unclear. The CDR3 totals 15 residues. With 5 bases removed from V and 4 bases from J, the gap between germline ends came to 15 bases. Per the germline V gene, CDR1 is LNHNV and CDR2 is YYDKDF (reference sequence). The full variable domain, rest sourced from reference TRBV15 and TRBJ2-4, is DAMVIQNPRYQVTQFGKPVTLSCSQTLNHNVMYWYQQKSSQAPKLLFHYYDKDFNNEADTPDNFQSRRPNTSFCFLDIRSPGLGDTAMYLCATSQRTPTKNIQYFGAGTRLSVL.

The sample holds a few counts of this clonotype. This sequence joins TRBV5-4 and TRBJ1-4; TRBD1 might be the D (5 bases). This CDR3 contains 14 residues. CDR1 and CDR2 from the germline V gene are SGHNT and YYREEE (reference sequence). The V and J ends lost 5 bases and 3 bases respectively, with 11 bases between them. CDR3 protein: CASSRRDSNEKLFF. In DNA form, the CDR3 reads TGTGCCAGCAGTCGCCGGGACTCTAATGAAAAACTGTTTTTT.

There are many counts of this clonotype. The chain links TRBV6-5 to TRBJ2-5; 7 bases fit TRBD2. V lost 6 bases and J lost 0; bases outside the gene matches: 10. The CDR3 runs 16 residues. Per germline, CDR1 MNHEY and CDR2 SVGAGI. For the CDR3, the DNA is TGTGCCAGCAGATCTCCGTGGAGCGGGGACCAAGAGACCCAGTACTTC. Its protein is CASRSPWSGDQETQYF.

This clonotype was recorded at least ten times. The J gene is TRBJ1-1, the V gene TRBV7-3; D remains unclear. The V gene's germline CDR1 is SGHTA and CDR2 FQGTGA. The CDR3 is made up of 13 amino acids. Trimming left V 5 bases short and J 1 base short, with 8 bases between. Written as DNA, the CDR3 is TGTGCCAGCAGCGTCAATTGGAACACTGAAGCTTTCTTT. It translates to CASSVNWNTEAFF.

This clonotype was seen a handful of times. The chain has TRBV19 and TRBJ1-1; D gene unclear. CDR3 length: 14 residues. Germline V gene sequence: CDR1 LNHDA, CDR2 SQIVND (reference sequence). Trimming took 6 bases from V and 1 from J, leaving 12 bases between them. CDR3 bases: TGTGCCAGTAGGTCGCCGGCGACGAACACTGAAGCTTTCTTT. It codes for CASRSPATNTEAFF.

This clonotype occurred many times. Here the CDR3 reads CASSVGFRQVNEKLFF. CDR3 sequence (DNA): TGTGCCAGCAGCGTAGGATTCAGACAGGTTAATGAAAAACTGTTTTTT. The chain employs TRBV9 and TRBJ1-4, with TRBD1 as a possible D gene (6 bases). V was trimmed by 0 bases and J by 4 bases, leaving 13 bases between them. This CDR3 is 16 amino acids long. Germline values: CDR1 SGDLS, CDR2 YYNGEE.

This chain uses TRBV11-2 with TRBJ2-3, with D possibly TRBD2 on 6 matching bases. Germline V gene sequence: CDR1 SGHAT, CDR2 FQNNGV. This CDR3 is 15 amino acids long. V was trimmed by 2 bases and J by 1 base, leaving 10 bases between them. This chain's CDR3 is CASSLRSGGTDTQYF. The CDR3 DNA reads as TGTGCCAGCAGCTTAAGGTCGGGAGGCACAGATACGCAGTATTTT.

This clonotype was recorded at least ten times. The chain is built from TRBV5-1 and TRBJ2-1; 7 bases match TRBD1. The CDR3 length is 17 residues. Losses at the gene ends were 6 bases for V and 2 bases for J; bases not matched to a gene: 14. Germline CDR1 SGHRS, CDR2 YFSETQ. CDR3 sequence (DNA): TGCGCCAGCAAGCCAGTTTTAGGGGGCCTCACCTACAATGAGCAGTTCTTC. Its translation is CASKPVLGGLTYNEQFF.

This clonotype was seen only a few times. The CDR3 region has the DNA TGTGCCAGTAGTGCGACAGGGAACAGAGGGGTAGGGGGCACAGATACGCAGTATTTT. Protein product: CASSATGNRGVGGTDTQYF. The chain is built from TRBV19 and TRBJ2-3, with 7 bases matching TRBD1. The CDR3 is 19 amino acids. CDR1 is LNHDA and CDR2 is SQIVND in the germline V gene (reference sequence). The J segment lost 1 base and the V segment lost 5 bases, leaving 18 bases of the junction unmatched.

This clonotype was detected ten times or more. V and J are TRBV6-2 or TRBV6-3 and TRBJ2-1; tentatively, D is TRBD1 (5 bases). CDR1 is MNHEY and CDR2 is SVGEGT in the germline V gene. The CDR3 runs to 16 residues. The ends were cut back, 0 bases at V and 0 bases at J, with 9 bases in the middle. The CDR3 loop reads CASSYSSGISYNEQFF. The CDR3 DNA reads as TGTGCCAGCAGTTACTCCTCAGGGATCTCCTACAATGAGCAGTTCTTC.

This clonotype came up a few times. This rearrangement joins TRBV20-1 to TRBJ1-5, with D possibly matching TRBD1 (5 bases). Germline lookup yields CDR1 DFQATT and CDR2 SNEGSKA (reference sequence). V was cut by 6 bases and J by 6 bases, with 15 bases left in between. This CDR3 region has 13 residues. The CDR3 spells CSATTVTGQPQHF. CDR3 DNA: TGCAGTGCAACGACAGTCACAGGTCAGCCCCAGCATTTT.

This clonotype showed up many times. The CDR3 is CASSRGTDTYEQYF. CDR3 coding DNA: TGTGCCAGCAGCCGAGGGACAGATACCTACGAGCAGTACTTC. V and J are TRBV11-2 and TRBJ2-7; 7 bases align to TRBD1. With V trimmed by 5 bases and J by 2 bases, 6 bases remained unmatched. This CDR3 is built from 14 residues. Looked up from germline, CDR1 is SGHAT and CDR2 is FQNNGV. Full variable domain (outside the CDR3, taken from reference TRBV11-2 and TRBJ2-7): EAGVAQSPRYKIIEKRQSVAFWCNPISGHATLYWYQQILGQGPKLLIQFQNNGVVDDSQLPKDRFSAERLKGVDSTLKIQPAKLEDSAVYLCASSRGTDTYEQYFGPGTRLTVT.